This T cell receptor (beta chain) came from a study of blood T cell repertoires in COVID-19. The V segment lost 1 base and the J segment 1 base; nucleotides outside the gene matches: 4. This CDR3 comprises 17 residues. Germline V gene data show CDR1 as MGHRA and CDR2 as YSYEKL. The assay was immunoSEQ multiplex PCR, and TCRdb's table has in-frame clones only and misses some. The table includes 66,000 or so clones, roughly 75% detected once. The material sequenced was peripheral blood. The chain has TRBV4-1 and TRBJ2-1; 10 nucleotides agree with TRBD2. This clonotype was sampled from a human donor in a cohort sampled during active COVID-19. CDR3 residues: CASSQGWTSGSYNEQFF. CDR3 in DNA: TGCGCCAGCAGCCAAGGGTGGACTAGCGGATCCTACAATGAGCAGTTCTTC.